This passage covers 26 T cell receptor beta chains from one sample sequenced in a study of T cell changes during pregnancy in multiple sclerosis. The repertoire was sequenced with immunoSEQ multiplex PCR; TCRdb's copy has only in-frame clones and lacks some. The table has tens of thousands of clones, approximately 92% seen once. The material sequenced was peripheral blood, taken in the third trimester of pregnancy. These receptor sequences come from a female donor in good health, enrolled as a control in a pregnancy study.

The genes are TRBV7-4 and TRBJ2-7; D is possibly TRBD2 (6 bases). The CDR3 runs 12 residues. Germline V lookup: CDR1 SGHVT, CDR2 SQSDAQ. V lost 7 bases and J 5 bases, leaving 12 bases between the germline ends. CDR3 coding DNA: TGTGCCAGCATGCGGCGGGAAAACGAGCAGTACTTC. Encoded protein: CASMRRENEQYF.

The chain couples TRBV4-2 to TRBJ1-1, with D perhaps matching TRBD1 (6 bases). V was pared by 0 bases and J by 7 bases, with 6 bases between. CDR1 and CDR2 (germline): LGHNA, YNFKEQ. The CDR3 length is 12 residues. CDR3 in DNA: TGTGCCAGCAGCCAAGAACAGGGTGAAGCTTTCTTT. It specifies CASSQEQGEAFF.

J is TRBJ2-7 and V is TRBV5-1; tentatively, D is TRBD2 (6 bases). In germline, CDR1 is SGHRS, CDR2 YFSETQ. The CDR3 extends over 15 amino acids. The ends were cut back, 0 bases at V and 5 bases at J, with 15 bases in the middle. The CDR3: CASSLVVGSSHEQYF. In nucleotides, the CDR3 is TGCGCCAGCAGCTTGGTCGTCGGGAGTAGCCACGAGCAGTACTTC.

The V and J genes are TRBV5-1 and TRBJ2-2; 8 bases align to TRBD1. The germline V gene has CDR1 SGHRS and CDR2 YFSETQ. The CDR3 has 15 amino acids. With 4 bases clipped from V and 5 bases from J, the junction kept 7 bases outside the gene matches. The CDR3 DNA is TGCGCCAGCAGCGTGGACAGGGTCCGAACCGGGGAGCTGTTTTTT. Its protein is CASSVDRVRTGELFF.

The chain is built from TRBV5-6 and TRBJ1-2; D unresolved. The germline V gene has CDR1 SGHDT and CDR2 YYEEEE. Between the trimmed V and J ends, which lost 0 bases and 3 bases, there was a span of 6 bases. The CDR3 consists of 13 residues. The CDR3 protein is CASSLVADYGYTF. The CDR3 DNA reads TGTGCCAGCAGCTTGGTAGCAGACTATGGCTACACCTTC.

The chain is built from TRBV15 and TRBJ1-3; 8 nucleotides align to TRBD1. The CDR3 extends over 14 amino acids. With V trimmed by 5 bases and J by 4 bases, 4 bases remained unmatched. The V gene's germline CDR1 is LNHNV and CDR2 YYDKDF (reference sequence). The CDR3 spells CATSQDRAGNTIYF. The CDR3 coding sequence is TGTGCCACCAGCCAGGACAGGGCAGGAAACACCATATATTTT.

This sequence joins TRBV5-1 and TRBJ2-1, with TRBD1 identical over 8 bases. The CDR3 totals 16 residues. With 1 base clipped from V and 8 bases from J, the junction kept 11 bases outside the gene matches. CDR1 and CDR2 from the germline V gene are SGHRS and YFSETQ. CDR3 sequence reads: CASSLYSRTGWDEQFF. The CDR3 nucleotides read TGCGCCAGCAGCTTGTATTCACGGACAGGGTGGGATGAGCAGTTCTTC.

The chain combines TRBV7-2 with TRBJ2-1; 15 nucleotides agree with TRBD2. V dropped 5 bases and J dropped 7; count of bases not matched to a gene: 3. Germline-derived CDR1 and CDR2 are SGHTA and FQGNSA. The CDR3 loop spans 15 amino acids. CDR3 sequence reads: CASSPGLAGGNEQFF. CDR3 sequence (DNA): TGTGCCAGCAGCCCGGGACTAGCGGGAGGAAATGAGCAGTTCTTC.

This clone has a handful of counts. V usage is TRBV13 and J usage is TRBJ1-6; unclear D gene. Trimming shortened V by 0 bases and J by 9 bases, and 15 bases separated the two germline ends. Germline V gene sequence: CDR1 PRHDT, CDR2 FYEKMQ (reference sequence). This CDR3 contains 16 residues. The CDR3 loop is CASSLGQNLEGSPLHF. CDR3 sequence (DNA): TGTGCCAGCAGCTTAGGCCAGAATCTCGAGGGTTCACCCCTCCACTTT.

The chain is built from TRBV5-8 and TRBJ1-5; weak D call: TRBD1 (6 bases). Trimming removed 4 bases from V and 3 bases from J, with 14 bases in between. CDR3 length equals 15 residues. From germline, CDR1 is SGHTS and CDR2 YDEGEE. The CDR3 bases are TGTGCCAGCAGCCACGGACAGAGCGACAATCAGCCCCAGCATTTT. Translating it yields CASSHGQSDNQPQHF.

The gene calls are TRBV2 and TRBJ1-6; 7 nucleotides match TRBD1. The trim removed 7 bases at V and 7 bases at J, leaving 7 bases unmatched. From germline, CDR1 is SNHLY and CDR2 FYNNEI. The CDR3 covers 14 residues. Here the CDR3 reads CASTLTGRNSPLHF. In DNA form, the CDR3 reads TGTGCCAGCACCCTGACAGGGAGGAATTCACCCCTCCACTTT.

The chain uses TRBV18 and TRBJ2-7, with TRBD2 matching over 11 bases. V lost 3 bases, J lost 2 bases, and 0 bases stayed unmatched. This CDR3 comprises 14 residues. Germline V gene lookup returns CDR1 KGHSH and CDR2 LQKENI. The CDR3 nucleotides are TGTGCCAGCTCACCTAGCGGGAGGGCCTACGAGCAGTACTTC. Protein product: CASSPSGRAYEQYF.

V and J are TRBV19 and TRBJ1-2, with D possibly TRBD1 on 6 matching bases. The CDR3 spans 14 residues. Germline values: CDR1 LNHDA, CDR2 SQIVND (reference sequence). V was cut by 3 bases and J by 2 bases, with 10 bases left in between. The CDR3 nucleotides read TGTGCCAGTAGTATTCACAGGGTAAACTATGGCTACACCTTC. Encoded protein: CASSIHRVNYGYTF.

V is TRBV11-2 and J is TRBJ2-7, with a tentative D call TRBD1 (6 bases). The CDR3 has 14 residues. The V end was cut by 5 bases, the J end by 6 bases, with 17 bases between. The germline gives CDR1 SGHAT, CDR2 FQNNGV. The CDR3 sequence: CASSMGHAGSEQYF. In nucleotides, the CDR3 is TGTGCCAGCAGCATGGGACATGCCGGGTCCGAGCAGTACTTC.

The chain combines TRBV29-1 with TRBJ1-4, with D possibly TRBD1 on 6 matching bases. From germline, CDR1 is SQVTM and CDR2 ANQGSEA. The length of the CDR3 is 14 residues. Between the trimmed V and J ends, which lost 4 bases and 8 bases, there was a span of 17 bases. CDR3 in amino acids: CSVVVGASGEKLFF. The CDR3 DNA sequence: TGCAGCGTTGTCGTGGGGGCTTCAGGAGAAAAACTGTTTTTT.

This clone was counted a single time. The chain combines TRBV4-1 with TRBJ2-6; the D gene is possibly TRBD2 (5 bases). CDR1 is MGHRA and CDR2 is YSYEKL in the germline V gene. The CDR3 totals 18 residues. The V end was cut by 3 bases, the J end by 1 base, with 16 bases between. The CDR3: CASSQPGRGSSGANVLTF. In DNA form, the CDR3 reads TGCGCCAGCAGCCAGCCCGGACGGGGTAGTTCTGGGGCCAACGTCCTGACTTTC.

The genes are TRBV18 and TRBJ2-5, with TRBD2 identical over 7 bases. Germline CDR1 and CDR2: KGHSH and LQKENI. The ends lost 4 bases at V and 5 bases at J; junction bases unmatched: 10. There are 15 residues in the CDR3. CDR3 coding DNA: TGTGCCAGCTCACAAAGAACCGGGGGGATGGAGACCCAGTACTTC. This encodes CASSQRTGGMETQYF.

The gene calls are TRBV7-9 and TRBJ1-1, with a weak D call TRBD1 (5 bases). Germline V gene sequence: CDR1 SEHNR, CDR2 FQNEAQ (reference sequence). The CDR3 sequence is 14 residues long. V was trimmed by 2 bases and J by 5 bases, leaving 12 bases between them. In DNA form, the CDR3 reads TGTGCCAGCAGCTTATCCCAGGGTCGAACTGAAGCTTTCTTT. Residues: CASSLSQGRTEAFF.

As DNA, the CDR3 is TGTGCCAGCAGTGAACTATCGGGAGGGAGGGGTGGCTACACCTTC. As protein: CASSELSGGRGGYTF. The chain combines TRBV6-1 with TRBJ1-2; tentative D call: TRBD1 (5 bases). V dropped 2 bases and J dropped 7 bases, with 17 bases sitting between them. The CDR3 totals 15 residues. Germline-derived CDR1 and CDR2 are MNHNS and SASEGT.

The V call is TRBV2, the J call TRBJ2-3; 7 bases line up with TRBD2. With V trimmed by 6 bases and J by 2 bases, 5 bases remained unmatched. The germline gives CDR1 SNHLY, CDR2 FYNNEI. The CDR3 spans 14 residues. The CDR3 sequence is CASSGRQPTDTQYF. The CDR3 DNA is TGTGCCAGCAGCGGGAGGCAACCCACAGATACGCAGTATTTT.

This clone was found many times. Other DNA sequences of this sample code for an identical CDR3. V usage is TRBV6-4 and J usage is TRBJ2-3; 11 bases are shared with TRBD2. J gave up 4 bases and V 0 bases, and 0 bases lay outside the gene matches. The CDR3 covers 15 residues. Looked up from germline, CDR1 is MRHNA and CDR2 is SNTAGT. The CDR3 region is CASSDSSGGADTQYF. CDR3 bases: TGTGCCAGCAGTGACTCTAGCGGGGGGGCAGATACGCAGTATTTT.

This clone was seen just once. This chain joins TRBV28 and TRBJ1-5; 8 bases align to TRBD1. The junction had 5 bases not matched to a gene; V was cut back by 3 bases and J by 7 bases. Per germline, CDR1 MDHEN and CDR2 SYDVKM. The CDR3 is 14 amino acids. The CDR3 DNA sequence: TGTGCCAGCAGTTTCGCAGGGGGCGCCCAGCCCCAGCATTTT. Translation: CASSFAGGAQPQHF.

The sample holds a few counts of this clone. The V gene is TRBV11-2, the J gene TRBJ1-5, with D perhaps TRBD1 (5 bases). The CDR3 spans 13 residues. Germline V gene sequence: CDR1 SGHAT, CDR2 FQNNGV. V lost 0 bases, J lost 9 bases, and 9 bases lay in between. The CDR3 DNA is TGTGCCAGCAGCTTAGACAGGGCATCGCCCCAGCATTTT. Residues: CASSLDRASPQHF.

This chain joins TRBV2 and TRBJ1-1; possible D gene TRBD1, 5 bases. The CDR3 is 14 amino acids. The germline V and J ends were trimmed by 6 bases and 4 bases, with 15 bases remaining between them. The germline V gene encodes CDR1 SNHLY and CDR2 FYNNEI. The CDR3 bases are TGTGCCAGCAGGGGGGAGGGTGCGAGCACTGAAGCTTTCTTT. Its protein is CASRGEGASTEAFF.

J is TRBJ1-5 and V is TRBV18; 10 bases fit TRBD1. Trimming cost V 4 bases and J 10 bases; bases outside gene matches: 1. The CDR3 has 12 residues. Germline values: CDR1 KGHSH, CDR2 LQKENI. The CDR3: CASSRDRGPQHF. Written as DNA, the CDR3 is TGTGCCAGCTCACGGGACAGGGGCCCCCAGCATTTT.

The V gene is TRBV7-9, the J gene TRBJ1-2; D unresolved. Germline assignment: CDR1 SEHNR and CDR2 FQNEAQ (reference sequence). This CDR3 region has 14 residues. V was clipped by 7 bases and J by 8 bases, with 20 bases between them. CDR3 protein: CASTGEGPNRGYTF. CDR3 nucleotides: TGTGCCAGCACCGGAGAGGGTCCCAATAGGGGCTACACCTTC.